The entry that follows covers one T cell receptor beta chain sequence. The data stem from a study of blood T cell repertoires in COVID-19. Overall study context: Samples came from the United States, Italy and Spain, spanning acute and convalescent COVID-19. The cDNA or gDNA used as material had been derived from T cells, B-cell-depleted T cells, or PBMCs.

Under the authors' procedure: Estimation of nucleated cell counts relied on the amplification of reference gene primers. Here immunoSEQ multiplex PCR was the method, and the copy in TCRdb shows in-frame clones only, minus some. From that table come the V and J calls and clone size; the DNA was used to work out D and trimming. The sample shows about 82,000 clones, over 70% of them seen only once. CDR3 length equals 15 residues. Germline V lookup: CDR1 LGHNA, CDR2 YSLEER. V was cut by 3 bases and J by 3 bases, with 11 bases left in between. The TCR originated in a woman in her fifties or sixties with acute or convalescent COVID-19. Material for sequencing was peripheral blood. This sequence joins TRBV4-3 and TRBJ2-2; no firm D call. CDR3 amino acids: CASSQASRDTGELFF. The CDR3 coding sequence is TGCGCCAGCAGCCAGGCAAGCCGGGACACCGGGGAGCTGTTTTTT.